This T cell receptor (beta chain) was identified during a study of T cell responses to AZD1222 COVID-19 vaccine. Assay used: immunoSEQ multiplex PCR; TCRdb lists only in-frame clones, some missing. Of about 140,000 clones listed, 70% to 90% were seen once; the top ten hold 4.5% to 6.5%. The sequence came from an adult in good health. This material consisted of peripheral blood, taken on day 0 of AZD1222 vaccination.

Here the CDR3 reads CSVEDEREGPYEQYF. In DNA, the CDR3 is TGCAGCGTTGAAGATGAGCGGGAGGGCCCCTACGAGCAGTACTTC. V gene TRBV29-1 combines with J gene TRBJ2-7; 10 positions agree with TRBD2. Germline CDR1 and CDR2: SQVTM and ANQGSEA. CDR3 length: 15 residues. V was clipped by 0 bases and J by 2 bases; unmatched bases: 4.